The rows below give T cell receptor beta chains drawn from one sample of a study of T cell responses to AZD1222 COVID-19 vaccine. Data came from immunoSEQ multiplex PCR; TCRdb stores just in-frame clones and leaves some out. The data contain some 120,000 clones, approximately 88% of them singletons. The specimen comprised peripheral blood, sampled on day 0 of AZD1222 vaccination. The receptors here all came from an adult in good health. Both conserved end residues are part of each CDR3. The D gene is left open where the match is weak. The size entry is marked missing in some rows and otherwise reads once, few, many or a size class.

few | TRBJ2-7 | TRBD2 | TRBV9 | CASSVGLGLYEQYF | TGTGCCAGCAGCGTGGGACTAGGCCTCTACGAGCAGTACTTC
. | TRBJ2-7 | TRBD1 | TRBV5-6 | CASSPGQTLRVYEQYF | TGTGCCAGCAGCCCGGGACAGACCCTAAGGGTCTACGAGCAGTACTTC
. | TRBJ2-7 | . | TRBV5-4 | CASSRTAGYEQYF | TGTGCCAGCAGCCGGACAGCTGGTTACGAGCAGTACTTC
once | TRBJ1-4 | TRBD1 | TRBV7-2 | CASSPQGGSEKLFF | TGTGCCAGCAGCCCACAGGGGGGAAGTGAAAAACTGTTTTTT
. | TRBJ2-3 | TRBD1 | TRBV7-2 | CASSFAGQGADTQYF | TGTGCCAGCAGCTTTGCGGGACAGGGGGCGGATACGCAGTATTTT
. | TRBJ1-1 | . | TRBV29-1 | CSVDRQETEAFF | TGCAGCGTAGACCGACAGGAGACTGAAGCTTTCTTT
. | TRBJ1-4 | . | TRBV28 | CASSSGPNEKLFF | TGTGCCAGCAGTTCCGGACCTAATGAAAAACTGTTTTTT
. | TRBJ2-4 | . | TRBV13 | CASSLQNIQYF | TGTGCCAGCAGCTTACAAAACATTCAGTACTTC
. | TRBJ2-5 | TRBD1 | TRBV7-2 | CASSLNGQGSWETQYF | TGTGCCAGCAGCCTCAATGGACAGGGGAGTTGGGAGACCCAGTACTTC
. | TRBJ1-1 | . | TRBV10-3 | CAGSGHMNTEAFF | TGTGCCGGATCGGGACACATGAACACTGAAGCTTTCTTT
. | TRBJ1-1 | . | TRBV6-2/TRBV6-3 | CASSYFGPVNTEAFF | TGTGCCAGCAGTTATTTTGGACCGGTGAACACTGAAGCTTTCTTT
. | TRBJ1-4 | . | TRBV10-3 | CAISERGANEKLFF | TGTGCCATCAGTGAGCGAGGGGCTAATGAAAAACTGTTTTTT
. | TRBJ1-2 | . | TRBV2 | CASSEGWKDGYTF | TGTGCCAGCAGTGAAGGCTGGAAAGATGGCTACACCTTC
. | TRBJ1-2 | . | TRBV7-2 | CASSLGQATRYGYTF | TGTGCCAGCAGCTTAGGACAGGCCACTCGGTATGGCTACACCTTC
. | TRBJ1-4 | . | TRBV12-3/TRBV12-4 | CASSFRGTEKLFF | TGTGCCAGCAGTTTTCGGGGTACTGAAAAACTGTTTTTT
. | TRBJ2-2 | . | TRBV6-5 | CASSYATVYTGELFF | TGTGCCAGCAGTTACGCGACAGTGTACACCGGGGAGCTGTTTTTT
. | TRBJ2-3 | . | TRBV11-1 | CASSQGRDTQYF | TGTGCCAGCAGCCAGGGAAGAGATACGCAGTATTTT
once | TRBJ1-4 | . | TRBV18 | CASSTSATNEKLFF | TGTGCCAGCTCGACGAGTGCAACTAATGAAAAACTGTTTTTT